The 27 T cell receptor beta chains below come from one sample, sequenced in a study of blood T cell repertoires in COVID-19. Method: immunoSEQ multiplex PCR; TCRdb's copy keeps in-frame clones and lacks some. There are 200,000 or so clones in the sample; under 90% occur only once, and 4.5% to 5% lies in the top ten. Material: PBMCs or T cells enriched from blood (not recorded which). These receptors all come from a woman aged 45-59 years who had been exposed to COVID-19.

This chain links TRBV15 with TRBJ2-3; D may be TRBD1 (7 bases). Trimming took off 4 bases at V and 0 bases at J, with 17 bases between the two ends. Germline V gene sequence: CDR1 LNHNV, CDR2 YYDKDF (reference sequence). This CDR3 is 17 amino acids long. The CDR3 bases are TGTGCCACCAGCACGGGACAGACTAGTACTAGCACAGATACGCAGTATTTT. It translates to CATSTGQTSTSTDTQYF. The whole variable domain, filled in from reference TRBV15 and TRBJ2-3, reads DAMVIQNPRYQVTQFGKPVTLSCSQTLNHNVMYWYQQKSSQAPKLLFHYYDKDFNNEADTPDNFQSRRPNTSFCFLDIRSPGLGDTAMYLCATSTGQTSTSTDTQYFGPGTRLTVL.

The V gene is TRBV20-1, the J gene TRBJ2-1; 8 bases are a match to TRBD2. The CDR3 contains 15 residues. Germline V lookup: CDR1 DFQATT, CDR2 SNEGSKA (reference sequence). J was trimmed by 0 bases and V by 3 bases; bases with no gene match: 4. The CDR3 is CSASTGGSSYNEQFF. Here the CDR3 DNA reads TGCAGTGCTAGTACGGGGGGGAGCTCCTACAATGAGCAGTTCTTC.

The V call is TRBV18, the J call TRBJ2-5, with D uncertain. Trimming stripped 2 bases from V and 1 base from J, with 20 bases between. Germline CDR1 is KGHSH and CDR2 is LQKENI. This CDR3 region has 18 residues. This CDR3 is CASSPSSPSSRSQETQYF. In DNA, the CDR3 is TGTGCCAGCTCACCATCGAGCCCGAGTTCCCGGTCCCAAGAGACCCAGTACTTC.

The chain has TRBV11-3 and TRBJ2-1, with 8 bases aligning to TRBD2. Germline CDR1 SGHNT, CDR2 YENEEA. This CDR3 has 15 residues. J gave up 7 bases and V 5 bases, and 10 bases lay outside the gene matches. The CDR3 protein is CASSEQRGSLNEQFF. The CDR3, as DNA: TGTGCCAGCAGCGAACAGCGGGGGTCCTTAAATGAGCAGTTCTTC.

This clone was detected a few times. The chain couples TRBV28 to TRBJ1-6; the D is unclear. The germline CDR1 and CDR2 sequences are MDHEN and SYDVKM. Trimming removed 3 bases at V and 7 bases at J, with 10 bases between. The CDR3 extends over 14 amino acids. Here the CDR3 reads CASSFLNSNSPLHF. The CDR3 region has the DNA TGTGCCAGCAGTTTCCTCAACAGCAATTCACCCCTCCACTTT.

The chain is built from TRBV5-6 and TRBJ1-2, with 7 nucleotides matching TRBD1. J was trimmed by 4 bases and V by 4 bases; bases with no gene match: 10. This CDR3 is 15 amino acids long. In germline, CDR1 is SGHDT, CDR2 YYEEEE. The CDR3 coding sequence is TGTGCCAGCAGCATATGGGACAGCCTGTTCTATGGCTACACCTTC. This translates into CASSIWDSLFYGYTF.

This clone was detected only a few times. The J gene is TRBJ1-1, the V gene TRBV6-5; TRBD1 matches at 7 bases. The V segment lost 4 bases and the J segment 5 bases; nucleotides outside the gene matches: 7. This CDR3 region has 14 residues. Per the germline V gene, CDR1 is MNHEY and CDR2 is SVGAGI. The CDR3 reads CASSSLRGKTEAFF. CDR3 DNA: TGTGCCAGCAGTTCTCTCAGGGGGAAGACTGAAGCTTTCTTT.

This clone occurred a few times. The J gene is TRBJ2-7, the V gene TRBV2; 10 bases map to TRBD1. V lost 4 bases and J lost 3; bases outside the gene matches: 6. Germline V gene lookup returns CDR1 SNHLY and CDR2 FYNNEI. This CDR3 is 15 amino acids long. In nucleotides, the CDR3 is TGTGCCAGCAGTGCACGGACAGGGGGATTCTACGAGCAGTACTTC. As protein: CASSARTGGFYEQYF.

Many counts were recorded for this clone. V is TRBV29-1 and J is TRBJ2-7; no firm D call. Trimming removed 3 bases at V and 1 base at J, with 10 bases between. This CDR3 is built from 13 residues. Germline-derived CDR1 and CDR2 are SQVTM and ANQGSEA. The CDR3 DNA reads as TGCAGCGTTGATGAGCACGGGTCCTACGAGCAGTACTTC. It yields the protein CSVDEHGSYEQYF.

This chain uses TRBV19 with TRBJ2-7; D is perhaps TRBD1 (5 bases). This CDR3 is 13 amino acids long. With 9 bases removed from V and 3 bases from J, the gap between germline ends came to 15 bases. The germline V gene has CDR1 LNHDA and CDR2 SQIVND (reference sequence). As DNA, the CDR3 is TGTGCCAGCGCGATAGTCCAGGGCTACGAGCAGTACTTC. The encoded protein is CASAIVQGYEQYF.

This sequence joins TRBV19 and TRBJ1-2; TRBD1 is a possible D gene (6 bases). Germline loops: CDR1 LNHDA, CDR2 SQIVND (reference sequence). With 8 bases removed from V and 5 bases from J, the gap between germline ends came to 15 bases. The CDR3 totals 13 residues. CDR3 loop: CASLSQGSYGYTF. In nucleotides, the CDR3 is TGTGCCAGTTTAAGCCAGGGGTCTTATGGCTACACCTTC.

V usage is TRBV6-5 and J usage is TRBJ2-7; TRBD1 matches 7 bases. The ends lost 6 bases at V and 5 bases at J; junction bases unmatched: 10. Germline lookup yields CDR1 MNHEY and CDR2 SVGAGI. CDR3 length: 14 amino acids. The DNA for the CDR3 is TGTGCCAGCAGCTTAGACAGGGCAGGAAACGAGCAGTACTTC. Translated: CASSLDRAGNEQYF.

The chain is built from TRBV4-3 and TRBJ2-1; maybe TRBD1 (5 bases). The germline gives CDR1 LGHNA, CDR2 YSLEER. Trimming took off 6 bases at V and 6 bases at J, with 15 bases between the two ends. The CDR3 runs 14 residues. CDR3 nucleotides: TGCGCCAGCAGTCCAAGAAAAGGGGCCAATGAGCAGTTCTTC. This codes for CASSPRKGANEQFF.

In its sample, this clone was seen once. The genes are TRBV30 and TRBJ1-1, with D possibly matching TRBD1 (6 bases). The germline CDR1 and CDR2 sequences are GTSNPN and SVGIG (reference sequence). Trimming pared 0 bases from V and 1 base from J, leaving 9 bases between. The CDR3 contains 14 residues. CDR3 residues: CAWSVQGPNTEAFF. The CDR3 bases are TGTGCCTGGAGTGTACAGGGCCCGAACACTGAAGCTTTCTTT.

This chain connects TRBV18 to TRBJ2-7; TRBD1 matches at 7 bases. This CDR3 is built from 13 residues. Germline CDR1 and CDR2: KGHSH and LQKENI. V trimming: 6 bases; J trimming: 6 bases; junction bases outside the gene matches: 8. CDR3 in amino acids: CASSPDRVGEQYF. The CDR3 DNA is TGTGCCAGCTCCCCCGACAGGGTGGGCGAGCAGTACTTC. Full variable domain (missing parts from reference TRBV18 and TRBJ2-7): NAGVMQNPRHLVRRRGQEARLRCSPMKGHSHVYWYRQLPEEGLKFMVYLQKENIIDESGMPKERFSAEFPKEGPSILRIQQVVRGDSAAYFCASSPDRVGEQYFGPGTRLTVT.

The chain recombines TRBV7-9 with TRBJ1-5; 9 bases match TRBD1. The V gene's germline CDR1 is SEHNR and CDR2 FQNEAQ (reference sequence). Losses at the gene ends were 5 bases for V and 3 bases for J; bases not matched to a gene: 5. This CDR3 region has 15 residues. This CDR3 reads CASSLGTGFNQPQHF. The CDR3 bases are TGTGCCAGCAGCCTTGGGACAGGGTTCAATCAGCCCCAGCATTTT.

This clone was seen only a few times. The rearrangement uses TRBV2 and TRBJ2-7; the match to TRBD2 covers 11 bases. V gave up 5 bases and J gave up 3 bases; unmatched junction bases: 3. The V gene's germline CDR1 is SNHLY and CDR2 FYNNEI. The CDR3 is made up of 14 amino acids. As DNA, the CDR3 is TGTGCCAGCAGTCTACTAGCGGGGGACTACGAGCAGTACTTC. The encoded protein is CASSLLAGDYEQYF. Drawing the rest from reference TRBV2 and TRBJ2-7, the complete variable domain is EPEVTQTPSHQVTQMGQEVILRCVPISNHLYFYWYRQILGQKVEFLVSFYNNEISEKSEIFDDQFSVERPDGSNFTLKIRSTKLEDSAMYFCASSLLAGDYEQYFGPGTRLTVT.

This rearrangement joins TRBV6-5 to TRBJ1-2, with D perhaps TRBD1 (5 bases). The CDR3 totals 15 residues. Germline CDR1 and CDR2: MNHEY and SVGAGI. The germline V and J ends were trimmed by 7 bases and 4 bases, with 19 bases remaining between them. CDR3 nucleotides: TGTGCCAGCATGCTACCGGGGGGGGGTAGCTATGGCTACACCTTC. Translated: CASMLPGGGSYGYTF.

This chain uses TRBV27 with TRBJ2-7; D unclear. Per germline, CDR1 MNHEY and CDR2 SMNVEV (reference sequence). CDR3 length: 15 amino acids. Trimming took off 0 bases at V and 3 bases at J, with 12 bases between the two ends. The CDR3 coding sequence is TGTGCCAGCAGTTTATCCCCCGTCGGAGTCTACGAGCAGTACTTC. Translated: CASSLSPVGVYEQYF.

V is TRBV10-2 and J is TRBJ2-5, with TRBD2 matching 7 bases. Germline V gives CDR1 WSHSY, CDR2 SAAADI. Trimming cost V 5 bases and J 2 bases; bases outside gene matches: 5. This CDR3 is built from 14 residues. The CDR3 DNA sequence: TGCGCCAGCAGTAGGTGGGGGGGACAAGAGACCCAGTACTTC. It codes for CASSRWGGQETQYF.

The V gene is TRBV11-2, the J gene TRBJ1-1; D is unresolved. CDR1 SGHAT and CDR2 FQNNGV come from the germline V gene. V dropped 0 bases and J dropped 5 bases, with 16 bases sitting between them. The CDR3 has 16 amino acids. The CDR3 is CASSLDPRALRTEAFF. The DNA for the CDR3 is TGTGCCAGCAGCTTAGACCCGAGGGCCCTCCGAACTGAAGCTTTCTTT.

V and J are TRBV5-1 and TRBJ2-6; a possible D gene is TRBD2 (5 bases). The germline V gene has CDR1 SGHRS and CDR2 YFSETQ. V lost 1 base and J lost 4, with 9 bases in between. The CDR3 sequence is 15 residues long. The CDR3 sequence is CASSLTGSGANVLTF. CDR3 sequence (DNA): TGCGCCAGCAGCTTGACGGGGAGCGGGGCCAACGTCCTGACTTTC. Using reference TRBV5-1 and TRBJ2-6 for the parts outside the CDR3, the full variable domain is KAGVTQTPRYLIKTRGQQVTLSCSPISGHRSVSWYQQTPGQGLQFLFEYFSETQRNKGNFPGRFSGRQFSNSRSEMNVSTLELGDSALYLCASSLTGSGANVLTFGAGSRLTVL.

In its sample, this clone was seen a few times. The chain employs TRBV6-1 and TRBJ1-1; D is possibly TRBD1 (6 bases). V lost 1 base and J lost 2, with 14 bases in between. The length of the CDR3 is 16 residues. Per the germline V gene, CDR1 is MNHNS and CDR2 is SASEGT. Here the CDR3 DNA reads TGTGCCAGCAGTGAAGAGACGGGGGGCGCCAACACTGAAGCTTTCTTT. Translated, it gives CASSEETGGANTEAFF.

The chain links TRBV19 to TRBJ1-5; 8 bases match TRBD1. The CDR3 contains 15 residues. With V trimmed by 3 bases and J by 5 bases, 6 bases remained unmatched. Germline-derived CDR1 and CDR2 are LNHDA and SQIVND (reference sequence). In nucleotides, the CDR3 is TGTGCCAGTAGTATGACAGGGGAGCTCTATCAGCCCCAGCATTTT. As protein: CASSMTGELYQPQHF.

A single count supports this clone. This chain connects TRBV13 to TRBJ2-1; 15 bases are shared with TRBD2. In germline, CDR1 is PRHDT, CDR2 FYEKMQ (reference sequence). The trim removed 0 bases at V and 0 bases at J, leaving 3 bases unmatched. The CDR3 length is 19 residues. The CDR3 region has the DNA TGTGCCAGCAGCTTAGGAGGACTAGCGGGGGGGAGCTCCTACAATGAGCAGTTCTTC. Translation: CASSLGGLAGGSSYNEQFF.

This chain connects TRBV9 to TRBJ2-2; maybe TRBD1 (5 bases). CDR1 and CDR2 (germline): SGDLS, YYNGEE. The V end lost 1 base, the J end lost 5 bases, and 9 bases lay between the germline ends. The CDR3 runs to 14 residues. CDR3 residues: CASSVTQGTGELFF. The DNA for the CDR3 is TGTGCCAGCAGCGTAACCCAGGGAACCGGGGAGCTGTTTTTT.

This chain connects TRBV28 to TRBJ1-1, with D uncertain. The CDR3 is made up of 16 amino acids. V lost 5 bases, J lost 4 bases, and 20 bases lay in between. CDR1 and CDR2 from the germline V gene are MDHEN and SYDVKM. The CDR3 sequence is CASSPILFPRGTEAFF. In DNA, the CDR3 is TGTGCCAGCAGTCCCATACTATTTCCCCGGGGCACTGAAGCTTTCTTT.